This TCR beta chain was sequenced during a study of T cell responses to AZD1222 COVID-19 vaccine. The V gene's germline CDR1 is MRHNA and CDR2 SNTAGT. The CDR3 loop spans 13 amino acids. Libraries were prepared by immunoSEQ multiplex PCR; TCRdb keeps only in-frame clonotypes and omits some of them. The sample has roughly 190,000 clones, 90% to 95% seen once. A word on this clone: Its antigen remains unknown. One junction end does not reproduce the germline sequence, and a read error may be involved.

Study observations and caveats: Just a handful of AZD1222 recipients tested seropositive at baseline. Clonal diversity was possibly underestimated, and the donors were mostly white British, with more females. Across spike, vaccine-associated CD4 TCRs were found, dominant at 160-218 and 743-854.

This rearrangement joins TRBV6-4 to TRBJ2-7; D is unresolved. The TCR comes from an adult who received the AZD1222 COVID-19 vaccine. Sequenced material: peripheral blood, taken 28 days after the second AZD1222 dose. In nucleotides, the CDR3 is TGTGCCAGCAGTTACTCGGCCCCTGTCGAGCAGTACTTC. As protein: CASSYSAPVEQYF.